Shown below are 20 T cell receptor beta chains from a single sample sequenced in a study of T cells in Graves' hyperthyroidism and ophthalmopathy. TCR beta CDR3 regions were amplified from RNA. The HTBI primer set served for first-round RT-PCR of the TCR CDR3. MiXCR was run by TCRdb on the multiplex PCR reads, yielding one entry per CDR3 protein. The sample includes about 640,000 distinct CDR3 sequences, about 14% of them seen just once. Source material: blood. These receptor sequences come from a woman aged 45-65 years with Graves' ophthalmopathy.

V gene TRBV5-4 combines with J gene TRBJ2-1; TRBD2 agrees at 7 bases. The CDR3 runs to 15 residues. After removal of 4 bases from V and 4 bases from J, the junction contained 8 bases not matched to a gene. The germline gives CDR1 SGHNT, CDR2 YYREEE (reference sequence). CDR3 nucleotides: TGTGCCAGCAGCCCCCCGGGAGGTATATACAATGAGCAGTTCTTC. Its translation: CASSPPGGIYNEQFF.

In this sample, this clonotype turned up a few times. CDR3 nucleotide sequence: TGTGCCAGCAGCTCTACGACAGGGTCTGGGAATGAGCAGTTCTTC. Its protein is CASSSTTGSGNEQFF. The chain couples TRBV11-1 to TRBJ2-1; 7 nucleotides align to TRBD1. CDR1 and CDR2 from the germline V gene are SGHAT and FQDESV (reference sequence). V shed 4 bases, J shed 7 bases, and the junction held 10 bases outside the gene matches. The CDR3 has 15 amino acids. The whole variable domain, remainder taken from reference TRBV11-1 and TRBJ2-1, is EAEVAQSPRYKITEKSQAVAFWCDPISGHATLYWYRQILGQGPELLVQFQDESVVDDSQLPKDRFSAERLKGVDSTLKIQPAELGDSAMYLCASSSTTGSGNEQFFGPGTRLTVL.

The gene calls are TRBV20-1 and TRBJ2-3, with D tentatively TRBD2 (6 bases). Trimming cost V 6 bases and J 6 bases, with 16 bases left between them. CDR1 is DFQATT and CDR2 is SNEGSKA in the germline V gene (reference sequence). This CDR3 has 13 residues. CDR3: CSAWVGRGDTQYF. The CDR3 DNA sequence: TGCAGTGCATGGGTGGGCCGGGGGGATACGCAGTATTTT.

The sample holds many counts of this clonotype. The CDR3 is CASSPSMGQNYQETQYF. The CDR3 region has the DNA TGTGCCAGCAGCCCCTCGATGGGACAGAATTACCAAGAGACCCAGTACTTC. The rearrangement links TRBV7-2 to TRBJ2-5; 7 positions match TRBD1. The germline gives CDR1 SGHTA, CDR2 FQGNSA. V lost 5 bases to trimming and J lost 0 bases; unmatched junction nucleotides: 12. The CDR3 has 17 amino acids.

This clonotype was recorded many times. CDR3 residues: CASSPGTTGTIAYGYTF. DNA for the CDR3: TGTGCCAGCAGCCCCGGAACAACCGGGACAATCGCCTATGGCTACACCTTC. This chain connects TRBV5-5 to TRBJ1-2; TRBD1 is a possible D gene (6 bases). With 4 bases removed from V and 4 bases from J, the gap between germline ends came to 23 bases. Germline V gene lookup returns CDR1 SGHKS and CDR2 YYEKEE (reference sequence). This CDR3 comprises 17 residues.

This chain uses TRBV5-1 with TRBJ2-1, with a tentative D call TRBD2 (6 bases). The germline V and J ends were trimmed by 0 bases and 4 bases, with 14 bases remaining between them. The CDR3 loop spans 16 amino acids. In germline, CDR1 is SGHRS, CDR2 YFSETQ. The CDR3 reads CASSLGGLGLYNEQFF. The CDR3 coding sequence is TGCGCCAGCAGCTTGGGGGGACTGGGACTTTACAATGAGCAGTTCTTC.

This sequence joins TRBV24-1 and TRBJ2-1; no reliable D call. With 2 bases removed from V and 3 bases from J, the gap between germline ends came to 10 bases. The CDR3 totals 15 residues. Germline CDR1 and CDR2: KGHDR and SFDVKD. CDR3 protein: CATSDWASGYNEQFF. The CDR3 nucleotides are TGTGCCACCAGTGATTGGGCCAGTGGCTACAATGAGCAGTTCTTC.

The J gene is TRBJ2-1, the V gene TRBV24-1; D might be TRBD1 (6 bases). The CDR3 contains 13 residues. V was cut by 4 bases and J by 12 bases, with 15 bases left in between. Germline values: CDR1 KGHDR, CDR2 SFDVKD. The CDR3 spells CATSDQDSWRQFF. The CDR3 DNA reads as TGTGCCACCAGTGACCAGGACAGTTGGCGGCAGTTCTTC.

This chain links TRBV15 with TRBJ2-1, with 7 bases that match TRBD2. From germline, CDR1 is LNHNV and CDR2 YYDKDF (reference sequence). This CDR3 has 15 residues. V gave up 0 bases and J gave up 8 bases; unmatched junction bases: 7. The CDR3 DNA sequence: TGTGCCACCAGCAGAGATGGCGGGAGAAGGGATGAGCAGTTCTTC. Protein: CATSRDGGRRDEQFF.

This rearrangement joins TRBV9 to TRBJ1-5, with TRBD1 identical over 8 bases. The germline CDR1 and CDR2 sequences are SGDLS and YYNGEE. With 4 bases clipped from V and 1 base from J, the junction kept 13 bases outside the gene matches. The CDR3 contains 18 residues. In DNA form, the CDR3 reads TGTGCCAGCAGCCAAGCCCCTCGACAGGGGCTAAGCAATCAGCCCCAGCATTTT. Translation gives CASSQAPRQGLSNQPQHF. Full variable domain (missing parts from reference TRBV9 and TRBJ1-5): DSGVTQTPKHLITATGQRVTLRCSPRSGDLSVYWYQQSLDQGLQFLIQYYNGEERAKGNILERFSAQQFPDLHSELNLSSLELGDSALYFCASSQAPRQGLSNQPQHFGDGTRLSIL.

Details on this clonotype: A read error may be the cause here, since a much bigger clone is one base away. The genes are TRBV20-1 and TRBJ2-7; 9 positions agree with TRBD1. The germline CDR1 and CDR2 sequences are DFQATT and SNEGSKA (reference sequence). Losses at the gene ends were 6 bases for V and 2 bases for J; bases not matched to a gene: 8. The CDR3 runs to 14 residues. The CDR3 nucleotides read TGCAGTGCCCGTTTACAGGGGGCCACCTACGAGCAGTACTTC. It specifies CSARLQGATYEQYF.

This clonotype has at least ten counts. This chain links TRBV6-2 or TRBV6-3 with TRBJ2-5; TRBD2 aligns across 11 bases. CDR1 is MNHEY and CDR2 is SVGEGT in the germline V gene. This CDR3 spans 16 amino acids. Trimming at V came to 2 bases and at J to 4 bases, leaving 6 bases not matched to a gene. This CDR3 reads CASSYPTSGSGETQYF. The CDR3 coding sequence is TGTGCCAGCAGTTACCCAACTAGCGGGAGTGGAGAGACCCAGTACTTC.

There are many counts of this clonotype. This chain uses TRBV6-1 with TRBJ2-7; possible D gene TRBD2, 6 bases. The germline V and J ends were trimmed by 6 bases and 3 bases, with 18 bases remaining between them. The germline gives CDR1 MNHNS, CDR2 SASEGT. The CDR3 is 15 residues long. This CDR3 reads CASRAGERVLYEQYF. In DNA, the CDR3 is TGTGCCAGCAGGGCCGGGGAGCGGGTACTCTACGAGCAGTACTTC.

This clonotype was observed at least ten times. In DNA, the CDR3 is TGTGCCTGGAGTGTCTCCGGGGCCCACCTTGATCAGCCCCAGCATTTT. Its translation: CAWSVSGAHLDQPQHF. The chain couples TRBV30 to TRBJ1-5, with D tentatively TRBD1 (5 bases). Germline V gene data show CDR1 as GTSNPN and CDR2 as SVGIG (reference sequence). CDR3 size: 16 residues. The V and J ends lost 0 bases and 5 bases respectively, with 17 bases between them.

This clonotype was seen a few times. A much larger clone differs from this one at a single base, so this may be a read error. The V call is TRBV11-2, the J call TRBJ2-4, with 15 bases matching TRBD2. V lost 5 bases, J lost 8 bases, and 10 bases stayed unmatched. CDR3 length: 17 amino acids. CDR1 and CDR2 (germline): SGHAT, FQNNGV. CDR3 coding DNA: TGTGCCAGCAGCCGGACTAGCGGGAGGGCCCTAGGAGACATTCAGTACTTC. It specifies CASSRTSGRALGDIQYF.

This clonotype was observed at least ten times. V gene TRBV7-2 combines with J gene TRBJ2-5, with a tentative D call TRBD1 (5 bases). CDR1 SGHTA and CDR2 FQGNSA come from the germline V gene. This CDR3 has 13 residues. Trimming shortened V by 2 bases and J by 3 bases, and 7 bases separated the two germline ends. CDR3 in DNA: TGTGCCAGCAGCTTACAGGGCGAAGAGACCCAGTACTTC. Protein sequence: CASSLQGEETQYF.

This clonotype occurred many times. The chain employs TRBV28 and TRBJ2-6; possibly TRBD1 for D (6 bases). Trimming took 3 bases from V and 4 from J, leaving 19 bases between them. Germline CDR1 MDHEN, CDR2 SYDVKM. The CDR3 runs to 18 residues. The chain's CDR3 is CASSLGPRTVAGANVLTF. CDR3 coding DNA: TGTGCCAGCAGTTTGGGTCCTCGGACAGTTGCCGGGGCCAACGTCCTGACTTTC.

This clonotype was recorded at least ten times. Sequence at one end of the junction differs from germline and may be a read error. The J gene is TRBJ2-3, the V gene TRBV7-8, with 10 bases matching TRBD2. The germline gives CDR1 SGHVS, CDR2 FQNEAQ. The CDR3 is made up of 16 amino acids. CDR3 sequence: CASSPPLAGVSDTRNF. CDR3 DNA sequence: TGTGCCAGCAGCCCCCCGCTAGCGGGAGTATCAGATACGAGAAATTTT.

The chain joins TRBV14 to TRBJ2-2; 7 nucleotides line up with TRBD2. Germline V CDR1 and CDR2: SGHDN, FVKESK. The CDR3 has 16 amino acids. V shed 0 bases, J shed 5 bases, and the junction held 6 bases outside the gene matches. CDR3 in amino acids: CASSQEGTTRTGELFF. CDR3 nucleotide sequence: TGTGCCAGCAGCCAAGAAGGGACTACCAGGACCGGGGAGCTGTTTTTT. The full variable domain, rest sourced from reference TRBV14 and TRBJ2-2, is EAGVTQFPSHSVIEKGQTVTLRCDPISGHDNLYWYRRVMGKEIKFLLHFVKESKQDESGMPNNRFLAERTGGTYSTLKVQPAELEDSGVYFCASSQEGTTRTGELFFGEGSRLTVL.

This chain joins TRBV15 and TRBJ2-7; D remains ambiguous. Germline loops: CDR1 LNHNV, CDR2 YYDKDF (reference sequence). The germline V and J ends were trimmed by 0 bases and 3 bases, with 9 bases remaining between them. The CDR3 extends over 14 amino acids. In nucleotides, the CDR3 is TGTGCCACCAGCAGAGATGGTTCGAGCTACGAGCAGTACTTC. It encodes CATSRDGSSYEQYF.